Each of the 28 T cell receptor beta chains below was sequenced from the same sample in a study of sequential checkpoint blockade in melanoma. Method: immunoSEQ multiplex PCR; TCRdb's copy keeps in-frame clones and lacks some. Seen here are around 3,600 clones, more than 45% observed once, and the top ten hold around 38%. The treatment denotes: randomized to nivolumab then ipilimumab (arm A) or the reverse (arm B). The starting material was CD8+ T cells sorted from blood (inferred from file names), obtained from a patient given nivolumab and ipilimumab in sequence. Receptors were obtained from a human donor with melanoma.

The chain links TRBV19 to TRBJ1-1, with unresolved D. The germline gives CDR1 LNHDA, CDR2 SQIVND (reference sequence). The CDR3 is 13 residues long. Trimming left V 1 base short and J 2 bases short, with 5 bases between. CDR3 nucleotide sequence: TGTGCCAGTAGTATAGGCTATAACACTGAAGCTTTCTTT. Its translation is CASSIGYNTEAFF.

This clone was counted between two and nine times. The V and J genes are TRBV4-3 and TRBJ2-7, with 9 bases identical to TRBD2. There are 12 residues in the CDR3. Germline CDR1 reads LGHNA; CDR2 reads YSLEER. V dropped 4 bases and J dropped 7; count of bases not matched to a gene: 2. The DNA for the CDR3 is TGCGCCAGCAGCCTAGCGGGGGAAGAGCAGTACTTC. Encoded protein: CASSLAGEEQYF.

This clone was seen a few times. The J gene is TRBJ2-7, the V gene TRBV4-3, with 8 bases aligning to TRBD2. V gave up 0 bases and J gave up 2 bases; unmatched junction bases: 3. CDR3 length: 15 residues. The germline V gene has CDR1 LGHNA and CDR2 YSLEER. This chain's CDR3 is CASSQEGLGTYEQYF. The CDR3 bases are TGCGCCAGCAGCCAAGAGGGACTAGGAACCTACGAGCAGTACTTC.

This clone was picked up a small number of times. The rearrangement links TRBV6-4 to TRBJ1-2; D gene uncertain. Trimming removed 5 bases at V and 2 bases at J, with 15 bases between. This CDR3 is built from 15 residues. CDR1 is MRHNA, CDR2 SNTAGT, per germline. In DNA, the CDR3 is TGTGCCAGCAGTCCCGGAGAGAAGAGGAACTATGGCTACACCTTC. This gives the protein CASSPGEKRNYGYTF.

The chain has TRBV7-2 and TRBJ2-7, with D tentatively TRBD1 (5 bases). The V gene lost 1 base and the J gene lost 3 bases, with 13 bases spanning the gap. Germline V lookup: CDR1 SGHTA, CDR2 FQGNSA. The CDR3 loop spans 15 amino acids. This chain's CDR3 is CASSLGGREDYEQYF. CDR3 bases: TGTGCCAGCAGCTTAGGGGGCAGGGAAGACTACGAGCAGTACTTC.

By share, this clone ranks as medium-sized. The chain carries TRBV7-9 and TRBJ2-7; tentatively, D is TRBD2 (5 bases). Trimming cost V 1 base and J 6 bases, with 13 bases left between them. The CDR3 has 14 amino acids. In germline, CDR1 is SEHNR, CDR2 FQNEAQ (reference sequence). CDR3 bases: TGTGCCAGCAGCTTAGAACTAGAGCCTGCCGAGCAGTACTTC. Its translation is CASSLELEPAEQYF.

This clone ranks as medium-sized. The chain is built from TRBV9 and TRBJ1-5; D possibly corresponds to TRBD1 (6 bases). Germline lookup yields CDR1 SGDLS and CDR2 YYNGEE. Trimming cost V 0 bases and J 6 bases, with 10 bases left between them. The CDR3 is 14 residues long. CDR3 loop: CASSVGDIGQPQHF. In nucleotides, the CDR3 is TGTGCCAGCAGCGTAGGGGACATAGGTCAGCCCCAGCATTTT.

This clone came up once. This chain uses TRBV4-1 with TRBJ2-7; the D is unclear. V was trimmed by 4 bases and J by 1 base, leaving 14 bases between them. Germline V lookup: CDR1 MGHRA, CDR2 YSYEKL. The CDR3 length is 15 residues. This CDR3 is CASSPGGAASYEQYF. In nucleotides, the CDR3 is TGCGCCAGCAGCCCGGGTGGCGCAGCTTCCTACGAGCAGTACTTC.

A few counts support this clone. The chain carries TRBV19 and TRBJ2-7; TRBD1 matches at 8 bases. The CDR3 consists of 14 residues. With 8 bases clipped from V and 3 bases from J, the junction kept 9 bases outside the gene matches. The V gene's germline CDR1 is LNHDA and CDR2 SQIVND (reference sequence). The CDR3 protein is CASGEQGEGYEQYF. The CDR3 DNA reads as TGTGCCAGTGGGGAACAGGGGGAAGGCTACGAGCAGTACTTC.

This clone was counted only a few times. The rearrangement joins TRBV27 to TRBJ1-1; 7 bases are shared with TRBD1. V lost 5 bases and J lost 1; bases outside the gene matches: 7. CDR3 length: 15 residues. Germline V CDR1 and CDR2: MNHEY, SMNVEV (reference sequence). The chain's CDR3 is CASSTQRTGNTEAFF. CDR3 in DNA: TGTGCCAGCAGTACCCAGAGGACAGGGAACACTGAAGCTTTCTTT.

The CDR3 sequence is CASSQRRTGEPYEQYF. CDR3 bases: TGCGCCAGCAGTCAACGGCGGACAGGGGAGCCCTACGAGCAGTACTTC. The chain uses TRBV23-1 and TRBJ2-5; the match to TRBD1 covers 9 bases. The DNA end lines up better with TRBJ2-7; the J call may be wrong. Being an ORF, TRBV23-1 has a function that is uncertain. The length of the CDR3 is 16 residues.

This clone was observed a handful of times. The chain uses TRBV15 and TRBJ2-7, with TRBD2 matching 8 bases. The germline V gene has CDR1 LNHNV and CDR2 YYDKDF (reference sequence). With 5 bases clipped from V and 1 base from J, the junction kept 7 bases outside the gene matches. The CDR3 is 15 residues long. The CDR3 DNA is TGTGCCACCAGCTCTGTGGCTAGCGGGTCCTACGAGCAGTACTTC. The encoded protein is CATSSVASGSYEQYF.

The rearrangement joins TRBV28 to TRBJ1-2; D is ambiguous. The CDR3 covers 12 residues. From germline, CDR1 is MDHEN and CDR2 SYDVKM. V was cut by 8 bases and J by 4 bases, with 11 bases left in between. The CDR3 region is CASASDFYGYTF. The CDR3 DNA reads TGTGCCAGCGCCTCGGACTTCTATGGCTACACCTTC.

The rearrangement links TRBV10-3 to TRBJ1-1; 12 positions agree with TRBD1. CDR1 ENHRY and CDR2 SYGVKD come from the germline V gene. The J segment lost 6 bases and the V segment lost 4 bases, leaving 3 bases of the junction unmatched. CDR3 length: 14 amino acids. The CDR3 is CAISGDRGRPEAFF. CDR3 in DNA: TGTGCCATCAGTGGGGACAGGGGGCGACCTGAAGCTTTCTTT.

The rearrangement uses TRBV7-2 and TRBJ1-1; 7 nucleotides agree with TRBD1. V trimming: 5 bases; J trimming: 0 bases; junction bases outside the gene matches: 3. Per germline, CDR1 SGHTA and CDR2 FQGNSA. There are 14 residues in the CDR3. The CDR3 coding sequence is TGTGCCAGCAGCACGACAGGGATGAACACTGAAGCTTTCTTT. Translated, it gives CASSTTGMNTEAFF.

V is TRBV4-3 and J is TRBJ2-7; 13 bases map to TRBD2. CDR1 and CDR2 (germline): LGHNA, YSLEER. The V and J ends lost 3 bases and 7 bases, in that order; junction bases with no gene match: 9. This CDR3 spans 16 amino acids. DNA of the CDR3: TGCGCCAGCAGCCAGGCGACCGGGACTAGCGGGGAAGAGCAGTACTTC. Encoded protein: CASSQATGTSGEEQYF.

The chain uses TRBV4-3 and TRBJ2-1; TRBD2 matches 13 bases. CDR1 LGHNA and CDR2 YSLEER come from the germline V gene. The CDR3 runs to 18 residues. V gave up 3 bases and J gave up 6 bases; unmatched junction bases: 11. The CDR3 sequence is CASSQAGLAGDLSNEQFF. DNA of the CDR3: TGCGCCAGCAGCCAGGCAGGACTAGCGGGAGACCTTAGCAATGAGCAGTTCTTC.

The genes are TRBV5-1 and TRBJ1-1; tentative D call: TRBD1 (5 bases). V gave up 4 bases and J gave up 3 bases, with 19 bases separating them. The CDR3 runs 16 residues. CDR1 is SGHRS and CDR2 is YFSETQ in the germline V gene. CDR3 DNA: TGCGCCAGCAGCCCTGGACCGAGCCTAGGGGACACTGAAGCTTTCTTT. As protein: CASSPGPSLGDTEAFF.

V and J are TRBV9 and TRBJ1-3; 9 bases line up with TRBD1. The V gene's germline CDR1 is SGDLS and CDR2 YYNGEE. V lost 3 bases, J lost 2 bases, and 6 bases stayed unmatched. The CDR3 is 16 amino acids. CDR3 in DNA: TGTGCCAGCAGCGGCGGACAGGGGAAGCCTGGAAACACCATATATTTT. Protein product: CASSGGQGKPGNTIYF.

This clone occurred a few times. CDR3: CASSLGRDRVLSGYTF. The DNA of the CDR3 is TGTGCCAGCAGCTTAGGACGGGACAGGGTTTTAAGTGGCTACACCTTC. The chain recombines TRBV7-9 with TRBJ1-2, with 9 bases aligning to TRBD1. Germline CDR1 SEHNR, CDR2 FQNEAQ (reference sequence). V dropped 1 base and J dropped 7; count of bases not matched to a gene: 10. This CDR3 region has 16 residues.

The chain has TRBV4-3 and TRBJ1-5; D possibly corresponds to TRBD1 (5 bases). The V gene's germline CDR1 is LGHNA and CDR2 YSLEER. This CDR3 has 14 residues. V lost 4 bases and J lost 7, with 14 bases in between. The CDR3 loop reads CASSPEGEVQPQHF. The CDR3 DNA reads TGCGCCAGCAGCCCCGAAGGGGAGGTGCAGCCCCAGCATTTT.

This clone is a singleton in its sample. The chain couples TRBV19 to TRBJ2-7; the D gene is possibly TRBD1 (5 bases). Germline-derived CDR1 and CDR2 are LNHDA and SQIVND (reference sequence). CDR3 size: 15 residues. Trimming cost V 2 bases and J 4 bases, with 15 bases left between them. CDR3 sequence reads: CASSISSQGRYEQYF. The CDR3 DNA sequence: TGTGCCAGTAGTATAAGCTCGCAGGGCCGTTACGAGCAGTACTTC.

The rearrangement links TRBV6-6 to TRBJ2-7; the match to TRBD1 covers 7 bases. In germline, CDR1 is MNHNY, CDR2 SVGAGI (reference sequence). The CDR3 is 15 amino acids. V lost 0 bases to trimming and J lost 2 bases; unmatched junction nucleotides: 4. The CDR3 DNA reads as TGTGCCAGCAGTTACTCTGAGGGACAGCCCTACGAGCAGTACTTC. It is translated as CASSYSEGQPYEQYF.

The CDR3 region is CASSRSSNRVDEQYF. In nucleotides, the CDR3 is TGTGCCAGCAGCCGTTCTTCCAACAGGGTCGACGAGCAGTACTTC. The chain is built from TRBV7-2 and TRBJ2-7; possible D gene TRBD1, 6 bases. The V and J ends lost 5 bases and 5 bases respectively, with 19 bases between them. The germline gives CDR1 SGHTA, CDR2 FQGNSA. The CDR3 sequence is 15 residues long.

The rearrangement uses TRBV4-2 and TRBJ2-7; TRBD1 might be the D (6 bases). CDR3 length equals 17 residues. Trimming removed 0 bases at V and 4 bases at J, with 19 bases between. CDR1 and CDR2 from the germline V gene are LGHNA and YNFKEQ. CDR3 sequence (DNA): TGTGCCAGCAGCCAAGAAGAAGGGGGTCCCCTTGGGTACGAGCAGTACTTC. Translation: CASSQEEGGPLGYEQYF.

This clone was seen a handful of times. The J gene is TRBJ1-2, the V gene TRBV27; 7 bases align to TRBD1. Germline V CDR1 and CDR2: MNHEY, SMNVEV (reference sequence). With 0 bases clipped from V and 4 bases from J, the junction kept 11 bases outside the gene matches. This CDR3 is 17 amino acids long. The CDR3 is CASSLSPTGGGLYGYTF. The CDR3 coding sequence is TGTGCCAGCAGTTTATCGCCAACCGGAGGGGGCCTCTATGGCTACACCTTC.

The chain joins TRBV6-5 to TRBJ1-2; D remains unclear. V was shortened by 0 bases and J by 2 bases, with 10 bases between the two germline ends. Germline lookup yields CDR1 MNHEY and CDR2 SVGAGI. The CDR3 runs to 15 residues. The CDR3 DNA follows: TGTGCCAGCAGTTACTCGAGAGGATCAAACTATGGCTACACCTTC. It encodes CASSYSRGSNYGYTF.

The chain couples TRBV5-6 to TRBJ2-7; 8 positions match TRBD1. This CDR3 spans 15 amino acids. Germline trimming cut 10 bases from V and 4 bases from J; bases unmatched to any gene: 16. From germline, CDR1 is SGHDT and CDR2 YYEEEE. The CDR3 DNA reads as TGTGCCGGCCCTAGAGGGGCAGGGGGCGATTACGAGCAGTACTTC. Translation gives CAGPRGAGGDYEQYF.